The clone carrying this TCR beta chain turned up a few times. Its antigen remains unknown. Mismatch with germline at one junction end may stem from a read error. Original analysis: A distant-metastasis classifier for papillary thyroid cancer was built using CDR3 differences across clinicopathological groups. TCRdb recomputed clones from the PCR reads via MiXCR. These V and J calls derive from TCRdb rather than the authors' analysis. Here the sample spans about 15,000 clones, roughly 25% being singletons. This sample was included in a study of metastatic and nonmetastatic thyroid tumors. Regarding the study as a whole: TCR beta diversity was reportedly significantly higher in malignant thyroid tumors than benign nodules, in blood and tumor.

The CDR3 contains 15 residues. Germline V gene data show CDR1 as MNHNS and CDR2 as SASEGT. Treatment of any kind had been given to no patient before thyroid surgery. The chain uses TRBV6-1 and TRBJ2-3; D is perhaps TRBD2 (7 bases). Sequenced material: tumor tissue. This TCR came from a female donor with papillary thyroid cancer or a benign thyroid nodule (not recorded which). Some clones in this sample may be carry-over from other donors' samples. In DNA, the CDR3 is TGTGCCAGCATTTTAGGGGGAGGGCCGGGATATACGCAGTATTTC. This encodes CASILGGGPGYTQYF.